The rows below give T cell receptor beta chains drawn from one sample of a study of T-cell memory formation after mild COVID-19. TCRdb itself ran the 5' RACE reads through MiXCR, one entry per CDR3 protein. The sample has over 500,000 distinct CDR3 sequences, 15% to 20% seen once. Material for sequencing was PBMCs or a T cell subset sorted from them (not recorded which). All receptors come from an adult woman who had mild COVID-19 (a few samples of this study predate the infection). Cell type and time point are not known. CDR3s include the opening cysteine and the closing phenylalanine or tryptophan. A D gene is named only where the DNA matches it firmly. Expanded clones get a size class; other rows say once, few or many, or leave the size out.

CDR3 length,D gene,J gene,clone size,V gene,CDR3 protein,CDR3 DNA
14,NA,TRBJ1-2,few,TRBV29-1,CSVDPTDENYGYTF,TGCAGCGTTGACCCGACAGACGAGAACTATGGCTACACCTTC
15,NA,TRBJ2-2,NA,TRBV6-5,CASLGTGQITGELFF,TGTGCCAGCCTGGGGACCGGGCAGATCACCGGGGAGCTGTTTTTT
14,TRBD1,TRBJ2-1,many,TRBV20-1,CSAFSGQGNNEQFF,TGCAGTGCTTTTTCGGGACAGGGGAACAATGAGCAGTTCTTC
15,TRBD2,TRBJ2-7,many,TRBV24-1,CATSALSGSSYEQYF,TGTGCCACCAGTGCCCTTAGCGGGAGCTCCTACGAGCAGTACTTC
15,NA,TRBJ2-7,few,TRBV20-1,CSARISERSSYEQYF,TGCAGTGCTAGGATCTCAGAGAGGAGCTCCTACGAGCAGTACTTC
15,TRBD2,TRBJ2-3,few,TRBV9,CASSGGGTLTDTQYF,TGTGCCAGCAGCGGCGGGGGGACTCTTACAGATACGCAGTATTTT
17,NA,TRBJ2-2,NA,TRBV6-6,CASSYAYGQKGPGELFF,TGTGCCAGCAGTTACGCGTACGGGCAAAAAGGACCCGGGGAGCTGTTTTTT
14,TRBD1,TRBJ1-4,NA,TRBV5-1,CASSPDRADEKLFF,TGCGCCAGCAGCCCCGACAGGGCTGATGAAAAACTGTTTTTT
14,NA,TRBJ1-6,NA,TRBV12-3/TRBV12-4,CASSLLGGNSPLHF,TGTGCCAGCAGTTTATTAGGGGGGAATTCACCCCTCCACTTT
16,TRBD2,TRBJ2-2,NA,TRBV5-4,CASSLGFSGSSGELFF,TGTGCCAGCAGCTTGGGGTTTAGCGGGAGTTCCGGGGAGCTGTTTTTT
13,NA,TRBJ2-5,once,TRBV7-3,CASIFGALETQYF,TGTGCCAGCATCTTCGGCGCGTTAGAGACCCAGTACTTC
15,TRBD2,TRBJ2-5,few,TRBV20-1,CSASRPGLAKETQYF,TGCAGTGCTAGCCGACCGGGACTAGCGAAAGAGACCCAGTACTTC
11,NA,TRBJ1-1,NA,TRBV20-1,CSAGLDTEAFF,TGCAGTGCAGGGTTGGACACTGAAGCTTTCTTT
18,TRBD2,TRBJ2-2,few,TRBV11-2,CASSLGTSGGLNTGELFF,TGTGCCAGCAGCCTTGGGACTAGCGGGGGGCTAAACACCGGGGAGCTGTTTTTT
16,TRBD2,TRBJ2-1,NA,TRBV20-1,CSARGTSQGSYNEQFF,TGCAGTGCTAGAGGGACTAGCCAGGGGTCCTACAATGAGCAGTTCTTC
13,TRBD1,TRBJ2-7,NA,TRBV5-1,CASSKTTGIEQYF,TGCGCCAGCAGCAAAACGACAGGGATCGAGCAGTACTTC
14,NA,TRBJ1-1,NA,TRBV12-3/TRBV12-4,CASSFQAMNTEAFF,TGTGCCAGCAGTTTTCAGGCGATGAACACTGAAGCTTTCTTT